A selection of T cell receptor beta chains follows, all from one sample in a study of regulatory T cells in long-lasting Graves disease. TCRdb reprocessed the multiplex PCR reads via MiXCR and lists one record per CDR3 protein. The sample lists some 450,000 distinct CDR3 sequences; 20% to 30% were seen once. The sequences come from peripheral blood mononuclear cells (PBMCs), collected when the disease was refractory, from a patient treated with antithyroid drugs. The receptors stem from a female donor with Graves disease. CDR3s include the opening cysteine and the closing phenylalanine or tryptophan. The D gene is left open where the match is weak. A row's size may be missing; if present it is once, few, many or a size class.

CDR3 DNA: TGTGCCAGTAGTATCCGCGGGTTCGACGAGCAGTACTTC
CDR3 protein: CASSIRGFDEQYF
CDR3 length: 13
clone size: NA
D gene: NA
J gene: TRBJ2-7
V gene: TRBV19

CDR3 DNA: TGCGCCAGCAGCCAAGATGTGGAAGCGGGGCGGTGGAAGACCCAGTACTTC
CDR3 protein: CASSQDVEAGRWKTQYF
CDR3 length: 17
clone size: few
D gene: TRBD2
J gene: TRBJ2-5
V gene: TRBV4-1

CDR3 DNA: TGTGCCAGCAGCTCCTTGAGGAGAGGACTAGTCCGCGAGCAGTACTTC
CDR3 protein: CASSSLRRGLVREQYF
CDR3 length: 16
clone size: many
D gene: TRBD2
J gene: TRBJ2-7
V gene: TRBV11-2

CDR3 DNA: TGTGCCAGCAGTATCCAACAGGGGGACGGCAATCAGCCCCAGCATTTT
CDR3 protein: CASSIQQGDGNQPQHF
CDR3 length: 16
clone size: many
D gene: TRBD1
J gene: TRBJ1-5
V gene: TRBV28

CDR3 DNA: TGTGCCAGCAGCTTGGTTGCCGAAGGCACCATATATTTT
CDR3 protein: CASSLVAEGTIYF
CDR3 length: 13
clone size: NA
D gene: NA
J gene: TRBJ1-3
V gene: TRBV5-6

CDR3 DNA: TGTGCCAGCTCCAGACAGGCCTACGAGCAGTACTTC
CDR3 protein: CASSRQAYEQYF
CDR3 length: 12
clone size: many
D gene: NA
J gene: TRBJ2-7
V gene: TRBV3-1

CDR3 DNA: TGCGCCAGCAGCTTGGTGGGGAAGATGAACACTGAAGCTTTCTTT
CDR3 protein: CASSLVGKMNTEAFF
CDR3 length: 15
clone size: few
D gene: NA
J gene: TRBJ1-1
V gene: TRBV5-1

CDR3 DNA: TGTGCCACCAGCAGAGATAGGAGGGAGACCCAGTACTTC
CDR3 protein: CATSRDRRETQYF
CDR3 length: 13
clone size: few
D gene: NA
J gene: TRBJ2-5
V gene: TRBV15

CDR3 DNA: TGTGCCAGCAGTTACGACAGATACCCCGGTAAAGCTTTCTTT
CDR3 protein: CASSYDRYPGKAFF
CDR3 length: 14
clone size: many
D gene: NA
J gene: TRBJ1-1
V gene: TRBV6-5

CDR3 DNA: TGTGCCAGCAGGAGCGGACAGGGGTATGGCTACACCTTC
CDR3 protein: CASRSGQGYGYTF
CDR3 length: 13
clone size: NA
D gene: TRBD1
J gene: TRBJ1-2
V gene: TRBV28

CDR3 DNA: TGTGCCATCAGTGAGTCGCACAGTCTCTATGGCTACACCTTC
CDR3 protein: CAISESHSLYGYTF
CDR3 length: 14
clone size: many
D gene: NA
J gene: TRBJ1-2
V gene: TRBV10-3

CDR3 DNA: TGTGCCAGTACTGGGGGAAACTCCGACGGGAAACTGTTTTTT
CDR3 protein: CASTGGNSDGKLFF
CDR3 length: 14
clone size: NA
D gene: NA
J gene: TRBJ1-4
V gene: TRBV19

CDR3 DNA: TGTGCCAGCAGCTTACCCAGGGACACTGAAGCTTTCTTT
CDR3 protein: CASSLPRDTEAFF
CDR3 length: 13
clone size: few
D gene: NA
J gene: TRBJ1-1
V gene: TRBV7-2

CDR3 DNA: TGTGCCAGCAGTTTTAGTTATCGGGGTTGGGACTACGAGCAGTACTTC
CDR3 protein: CASSFSYRGWDYEQYF
CDR3 length: 16
clone size: NA
D gene: NA
J gene: TRBJ2-7
V gene: TRBV12-3/TRBV12-4

CDR3 DNA: TGTGCCATCAGTGAGTCGCTTTGGGACTCTGGAAACACCATATATTTT
CDR3 protein: CAISESLWDSGNTIYF
CDR3 length: 16
clone size: many
D gene: NA
J gene: TRBJ1-3
V gene: TRBV10-3

CDR3 DNA: TGTGCCACCAGTGATGATTTATTTACCGGGGAGCTGTTTTTT
CDR3 protein: CATSDDLFTGELFF
CDR3 length: 14
clone size: NA
D gene: NA
J gene: TRBJ2-2
V gene: TRBV24-1

CDR3 DNA: TGTGCCAGCAGTTTATTTACCGGGACAGGGGGTCGGAATCAGCCCCAGCATTTT
CDR3 protein: CASSLFTGTGGRNQPQHF
CDR3 length: 18
clone size: few
D gene: TRBD1
J gene: TRBJ1-5
V gene: TRBV28

CDR3 DNA: TGCAGTGCTAGTGGCGGGAGTGGCACCGGGGAGCTGTTTTTT
CDR3 protein: CSASGGSGTGELFF
CDR3 length: 14
clone size: NA
D gene: TRBD2
J gene: TRBJ2-2
V gene: TRBV20-1

CDR3 DNA: TGCAGTGCTAGAGTTGCGGACGGAACCTACGAGCAGTACTTC
CDR3 protein: CSARVADGTYEQYF
CDR3 length: 14
clone size: once
D gene: NA
J gene: TRBJ2-7
V gene: TRBV20-1

CDR3 DNA: TGTGCCTCTCAAAGGGAGGGAGGAACTGAAGCTTTCTTT
CDR3 protein: CASQREGGTEAFF
CDR3 length: 13
clone size: many
D gene: NA
J gene: TRBJ1-1
V gene: TRBV6-1

CDR3 DNA: TGTGCCAGTAGTATAAATCAGGGGACCTACGAGCAGTACTTC
CDR3 protein: CASSINQGTYEQYF
CDR3 length: 14
clone size: NA
D gene: NA
J gene: TRBJ2-7
V gene: TRBV19

CDR3 DNA: TGTGCCAGCAGTTTGTTGGGGGGCTGGCAAGAGACCCAGTACTTC
CDR3 protein: CASSLLGGWQETQYF
CDR3 length: 15
clone size: many
D gene: NA
J gene: TRBJ2-5
V gene: TRBV12-3/TRBV12-4